These 19 T cell receptor beta chains were sequenced from one sample in a study of T-cell reconstitution after alpha-beta-depleted transplantation in children. During its preparation, the TCRbeta library received unique molecular identifiers. A single record per CDR3 protein comes from TCRdb applying MiXCR to the PCR reads. The sample has roughly 500,000 distinct CDR3 sequences; around a third are singletons. The specimen was PBMCs from the stem cell graft donor, collected from the stem cell graft. The receptors stem from a human donor who donated a stem cell graft to a child with aplastic anemia.

This clonotype occurred a few times. The rearrangement joins TRBV5-1 to TRBJ2-2; D remains ambiguous. The CDR3 loop spans 16 amino acids. V was clipped by 2 bases and J by 0 bases, with 11 bases between them. Germline values: CDR1 SGHRS, CDR2 YFSETQ. The CDR3 nucleotides read TGCGCCAGCAGCTTCGGAAGCCACGCGAACACCGGGGAGCTGTTTTTT. It yields the protein CASSFGSHANTGELFF.

V is TRBV12-3 or TRBV12-4 and J is TRBJ2-1; D is possibly TRBD1 or TRBD2 (5 bases each). This CDR3 comprises 14 residues. Deletions cut 5 bases from V and 9 bases from J, with 17 bases between. The CDR3 reads CASSPGASLGEQFF. The DNA for the CDR3 is TGTGCCAGCAGTCCCGGGGCGAGTTTGGGTGAGCAGTTCTTC.

The V gene is TRBV4-1, the J gene TRBJ2-1; no definite D call. Trimming cost V 0 bases and J 2 bases, with 11 bases left between them. This CDR3 is 16 amino acids long. CDR1 is MGHRA and CDR2 is YSYEKL in the germline V gene. This chain's CDR3 is CASSQDLSLPYNEQFF. The CDR3 DNA reads as TGCGCCAGCAGCCAAGATCTCTCGCTCCCCTACAATGAGCAGTTCTTC.

The chain carries TRBV5-1 and TRBJ1-2; a possible D gene is TRBD1 (6 bases). V lost 4 bases, J lost 4 bases, and 14 bases lay in between. Germline values: CDR1 SGHRS, CDR2 YFSETQ. The CDR3 runs to 14 residues. The CDR3 sequence is CASSRDQGSYGYTF. The CDR3 DNA follows: TGCGCCAGCAGCAGGGACCAGGGGTCCTATGGCTACACCTTC.

The genes are TRBV11-2 and TRBJ2-1, with 12 bases identical to TRBD2. The CDR3 loop spans 19 amino acids. The V gene's germline CDR1 is SGHAT and CDR2 FQNNGV. J gave up 0 bases and V 3 bases, and 9 bases lay outside the gene matches. In DNA form, the CDR3 reads TGTGCCAGCAGCTTGGAGGGGACTAGCGGGCCCAGCTCCTACAATGAGCAGTTCTTC. Encoded protein: CASSLEGTSGPSSYNEQFF.

This clonotype has only one observation. The J gene is TRBJ1-5, the V gene TRBV15; D gene unclear. The CDR3 loop spans 14 amino acids. Trimming removed 5 bases at V and 3 bases at J, with 11 bases between. The germline gives CDR1 LNHNV, CDR2 YYDKDF (reference sequence). The DNA of the CDR3 is TGTGCCACCAGCGGATCAGGTGCCAATCAGCCCCAGCATTTT. Protein sequence: CATSGSGANQPQHF.

This rearrangement joins TRBV9 to TRBJ1-1; no reliable D call. The CDR3 contains 13 residues. The ends were cut back, 4 bases at V and 11 bases at J, with 18 bases in the middle. Germline-derived CDR1 and CDR2 are SGDLS and YYNGEE. The DNA for the CDR3 is TGTGCCAGCAGCCCCAGGCCCGCCTCGGTGGCTTTCTTT. Translating it yields CASSPRPASVAFF.

V usage is TRBV20-1 and J usage is TRBJ1-1; the match to TRBD1 covers 11 bases. V gave up 0 bases and J gave up 5 bases; unmatched junction bases: 2. The CDR3 extends over 14 amino acids. Germline values: CDR1 DFQATT, CDR2 SNEGSKA (reference sequence). The CDR3 sequence is CSARDWDRGTEAFF. CDR3 bases: TGCAGTGCTAGAGATTGGGACAGGGGGACTGAAGCTTTCTTT.

This clonotype has at least ten counts. The CDR3 loop is CASSQERADTRMAKNIQYF. CDR3 coding DNA: TGCGCCAGCAGCCAAGAGAGAGCGGACACCAGGATGGCCAAAAACATTCAGTACTTC. The V call is TRBV4-3, the J call TRBJ2-4, with D perhaps TRBD1 or TRBD2 (5 bases each). The CDR3 totals 19 residues. CDR1 and CDR2 from the germline V gene are LGHNA and YSLEER. The ends were cut back, 0 bases at V and 1 base at J, with 19 bases in the middle.

This clonotype has only a few counts. V is TRBV9 and J is TRBJ2-1; 7 bases match TRBD2. Trimming removed 3 bases from V and 5 bases from J; junction bases left unmatched: 11. From germline, CDR1 is SGDLS and CDR2 YYNGEE. The CDR3 runs 16 residues. The CDR3, as DNA: TGTGCCAGCAGCGCGACACAGCGGGGAGCAGACAATGAGCAGTTCTTC. Residues: CASSATQRGADNEQFF.

V and J are TRBV9 and TRBJ2-2; 9 bases align to TRBD1. The CDR3 has 18 residues. J was trimmed by 7 bases and V by 0 bases; bases with no gene match: 13. The germline gives CDR1 SGDLS, CDR2 YYNGEE. CDR3 residues: CASSVGRPGTGLIGELFF. The DNA of the CDR3 is TGTGCCAGCAGCGTAGGACGACCCGGGACAGGGCTCATCGGGGAGCTGTTTTTT.

This clonotype turned up a few times. V gene TRBV5-1 combines with J gene TRBJ2-1; D gene ambiguous. CDR3 length: 13 amino acids. V was clipped by 4 bases and J by 4 bases, with 9 bases between them. Looked up from germline, CDR1 is SGHRS and CDR2 is YFSETQ. In DNA form, the CDR3 reads TGCGCCAGCAGCGAGACTTCTTACAATGAGCAGTTCTTC. Its translation is CASSETSYNEQFF.

V is TRBV28 and J is TRBJ2-7; D might be TRBD2 (6 bases). Germline assignment: CDR1 MDHEN and CDR2 SYDVKM. Trimming took off 3 bases at V and 4 bases at J, with 13 bases between the two ends. CDR3 length: 14 amino acids. CDR3 region: CASSFGGAPYEQYV. Here the CDR3 DNA reads TGTGCCAGCAGTTTTGGCGGGGCACCTTACGAGCAGTACGTC.

The rearrangement joins TRBV6-2 or TRBV6-3 to TRBJ1-2, with D possibly matching TRBD1 (6 bases). This CDR3 contains 14 residues. The V end lost 2 bases, the J end lost 1 base, and 8 bases lay between the germline ends. Germline-derived CDR1 and CDR2 are MNHEY and SVGEGT. CDR3 residues: CASSYTGFNYGYTF. CDR3 in DNA: TGTGCCAGCAGTTACACAGGGTTTAACTATGGCTACACCTTC.

This clonotype was counted once. The chain recombines TRBV20-1 with TRBJ2-7; 9 bases line up with TRBD1. This CDR3 spans 13 amino acids. The V segment lost 6 bases and the J segment 2 bases; nucleotides outside the gene matches: 5. Germline V lookup: CDR1 DFQATT, CDR2 SNEGSKA (reference sequence). As DNA, the CDR3 is TGCAGTGCCGACAGGGGGGAAACCTACGAGCAGTACTTC. This gives the protein CSADRGETYEQYF.

The chain combines TRBV5-6 with TRBJ2-7; 8 bases fit TRBD2. Germline loops: CDR1 SGHDT, CDR2 YYEEEE. Unmatched junction bases numbered 5, after V lost 4 bases and J lost 2 bases. The CDR3 runs 14 residues. CDR3 nucleotides: TGTGCCAGCAGCGGTGCGGGGGGTGCCTACGAGCAGTACTTC. This codes for CASSGAGGAYEQYF. Variable domain in full (rest from reference TRBV5-6 and TRBJ2-7): DAGVTQSPTHLIKTRGQQVTLRCSPKSGHDTVSWYQQALGQGPQFIFQYYEEEERQRGNFPDRFSGHQFPNYSSELNVNALLLGDSALYLCASSGAGGAYEQYFGPGTRLTVT.

This chain uses TRBV13 with TRBJ2-2, with D tentatively TRBD1 (7 bases). From germline, CDR1 is PRHDT and CDR2 FYEKMQ (reference sequence). This CDR3 is 15 amino acids long. Between the trimmed V and J ends, which lost 5 bases and 3 bases, there was a span of 13 bases. The CDR3 DNA reads TGTGCCAGCAGCCGCGGGACAGTGCACACCGGGGAGCTGTTTTTT. The encoded protein is CASSRGTVHTGELFF.

The V call is TRBV9, the J call TRBJ2-7, with 7 bases identical to TRBD2. V shed 0 bases and J 2 bases; nucleotides not matched to a gene: 8. This CDR3 region has 16 residues. In germline, CDR1 is SGDLS, CDR2 YYNGEE. For the CDR3, the DNA is TGTGCCAGCAGCGTAGGGTGGGGAGGGGTGGCCTACGAGCAGTACTTC. Translating gives CASSVGWGGVAYEQYF.

The J gene is TRBJ2-2, the V gene TRBV24-1, with D unresolved. Between the trimmed V and J ends, which lost 4 bases and 0 bases, there was a span of 14 bases. The germline CDR1 and CDR2 sequences are KGHDR and SFDVKD. The CDR3 has 17 residues. The CDR3 DNA reads as TGTGCCACCAGTGACCTCAAGTCTTGGGCGAACACCGGGGAGCTGTTTTTT. Its translation: CATSDLKSWANTGELFF.